Each of the 5 T cell receptor beta chains below was sequenced from the same sample in a study of T cell responses to AZD1222 COVID-19 vaccine. Only in-frame clones appear in the TCRdb table, and some are missing; sequencing was by immunoSEQ multiplex PCR. The sample consists of 150,000 to 200,000 clones, 92% of them appearing once. The specimen was peripheral blood, collected 28 days after the second AZD1222 dose. The receptors derive from an adult who received the AZD1222 COVID-19 vaccine.

This chain uses TRBV9 with TRBJ2-2, with D uncertain. V was clipped by 7 bases and J by 4 bases, with 8 bases between them. From germline, CDR1 is SGDLS and CDR2 YYNGEE. The CDR3 is made up of 12 amino acids. CDR3 bases: TGTGCCAGCGGCGAACCCACCGGGGAGCTGTTTTTT. It is translated as CASGEPTGELFF.

The chain uses TRBV12-3 or TRBV12-4 and TRBJ1-4; D is perhaps TRBD1 (6 bases). The CDR3 runs 12 residues. Trimming shortened V by 8 bases and J by 4 bases, and 8 bases separated the two germline ends. For the CDR3, the DNA is TGTGCCAGCGCAGGGGTTAATGAAAAACTGTTTTTT. It encodes CASAGVNEKLFF.

This clone was detected only once. This chain links TRBV10-3 with TRBJ1-4; TRBD1 matches 9 bases. The CDR3 is 15 amino acids. V trimming: 3 bases; J trimming: 8 bases; junction bases outside the gene matches: 7. CDR1 and CDR2 (germline): ENHRY, SYGVKD. The CDR3 bases are TGTGCCATCAGTGAAACAGGGGGCAGAGGAGAAAAACTGTTTTTT. As protein: CAISETGGRGEKLFF.

This rearrangement joins TRBV27 to TRBJ2-2; D might be TRBD2 (7 bases). The CDR3 loop spans 16 amino acids. In germline, CDR1 is MNHEY, CDR2 SMNVEV (reference sequence). Trimming cost V 7 bases and J 1 base, with 16 bases left between them. The CDR3 reads CASTAGALWNTGELFF. In DNA form, the CDR3 reads TGTGCCAGCACGGCGGGGGCTCTTTGGAACACCGGGGAGCTGTTTTTT.

This chain links TRBV18 with TRBJ1-3; D is ambiguous. The germline V gene has CDR1 KGHSH and CDR2 LQKENI. Between the trimmed V and J ends, which lost 3 bases and 2 bases, there was a span of 11 bases. CDR3 size: 15 residues. The CDR3 DNA follows: TGTGCCAGCTCACCGGAGGCTTCCCCTGGAAACACCATATATTTT. It is translated as CASSPEASPGNTIYF.